This T cell receptor beta chain was identified during a study of T cell changes during pregnancy in multiple sclerosis. Produced via immunoSEQ multiplex PCR; TCRdb's table is partial and in-frame only. The table shows over 35,000 clones, with approximately 90% occurring only once. This CDR3 region has 13 residues. Per the germline V gene, CDR1 is KGHSH and CDR2 is LQKENI. V was shortened by 9 bases and J by 0 bases, with 11 bases between the two germline ends. The V call is TRBV18, the J call TRBJ1-1; tentative D call: TRBD1 (5 bases). This material consisted of CD4+ T cells from peripheral blood mononuclear cells, taken in the first trimester of pregnancy. This TCR was sampled from a female donor in good health, enrolled as a control in a pregnancy study. CDR3 DNA: TGTGCCAGTCTCGGGGGGGTGAACACTGAAGCTTTCTTT. Translated: CASLGGVNTEAFF.